This TCR beta chain was recorded in a study of blood T cell repertoires in COVID-19. Method: immunoSEQ multiplex PCR; TCRdb's copy keeps in-frame clones and lacks some. Of 350,000 to 450,000 clones in the sample, about 89% were seen once. The receptor comes from a woman in her 40s who had been exposed to COVID-19. The sequenced sample consisted of PBMCs or T cells enriched from blood (not recorded which).

The CDR3 sequence is CASSFGTVVANGYTF. The CDR3 DNA sequence: TGCGCCAGCAGCTTTGGGACAGTGGTCGCTAATGGCTACACCTTC. The chain joins TRBV5-1 to TRBJ1-2; 7 nucleotides align to TRBD1. V dropped 2 bases and J dropped 6; count of bases not matched to a gene: 10. Germline assignment: CDR1 SGHRS and CDR2 YFSETQ. This CDR3 spans 15 amino acids.